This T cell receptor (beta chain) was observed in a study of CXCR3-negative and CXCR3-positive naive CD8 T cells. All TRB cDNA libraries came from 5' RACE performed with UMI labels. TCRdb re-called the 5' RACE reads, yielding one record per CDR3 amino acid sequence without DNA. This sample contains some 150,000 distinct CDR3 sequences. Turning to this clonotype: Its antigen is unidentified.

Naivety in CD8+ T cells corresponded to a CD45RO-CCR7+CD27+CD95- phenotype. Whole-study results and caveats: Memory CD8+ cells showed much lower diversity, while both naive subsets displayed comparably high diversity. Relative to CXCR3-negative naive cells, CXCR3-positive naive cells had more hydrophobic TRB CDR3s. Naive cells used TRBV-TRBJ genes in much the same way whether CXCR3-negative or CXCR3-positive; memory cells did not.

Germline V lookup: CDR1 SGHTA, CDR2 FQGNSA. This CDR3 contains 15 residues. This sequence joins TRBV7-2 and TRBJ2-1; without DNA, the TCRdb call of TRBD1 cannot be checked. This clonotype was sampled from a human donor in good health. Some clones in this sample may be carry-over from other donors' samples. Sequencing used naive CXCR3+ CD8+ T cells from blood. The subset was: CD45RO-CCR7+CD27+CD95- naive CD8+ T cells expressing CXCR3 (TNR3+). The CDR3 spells CASSSNSGPYNEQFF.